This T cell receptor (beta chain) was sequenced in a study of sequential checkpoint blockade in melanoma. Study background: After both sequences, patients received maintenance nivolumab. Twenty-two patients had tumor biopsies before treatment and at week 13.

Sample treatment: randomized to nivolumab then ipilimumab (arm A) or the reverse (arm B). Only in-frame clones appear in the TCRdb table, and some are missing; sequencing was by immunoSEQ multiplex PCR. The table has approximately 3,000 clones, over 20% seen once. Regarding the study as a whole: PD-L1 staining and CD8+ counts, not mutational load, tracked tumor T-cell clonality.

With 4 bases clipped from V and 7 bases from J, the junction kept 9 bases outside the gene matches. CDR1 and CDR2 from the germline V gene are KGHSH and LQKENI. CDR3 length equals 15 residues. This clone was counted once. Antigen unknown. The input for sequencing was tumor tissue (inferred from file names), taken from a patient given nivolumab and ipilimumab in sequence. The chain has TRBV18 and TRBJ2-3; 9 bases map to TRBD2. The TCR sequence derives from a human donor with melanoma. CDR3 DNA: TGTGCCAGCTCACGGGGACTAGCCGGAGAATATACGCAGTATTTT. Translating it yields CASSRGLAGEYTQYF.